The 7 T cell receptor beta chains below come from one sample, sequenced in a study of tumor-infiltrating lymphocytes in oesophageal squamous cell carcinoma. MiXCR, applied by TCRdb to the PCR reads, yields one record per CDR3 protein. The sample carries 16,000 or so distinct CDR3 sequences, roughly 46% recorded once. Sequenced sample: blood. The receptors come from a female donor with esophageal squamous cell carcinoma.

Within the sample, this clonotype is medium-sized. The chain joins TRBV7-2 to TRBJ2-5; possibly TRBD1 or TRBD2 for D (6 bases each). The CDR3 loop spans 15 amino acids. Trimming shortened V by 7 bases and J by 4 bases, and 19 bases separated the two germline ends. Germline V gives CDR1 SGHTA, CDR2 FQGNSA. CDR3 loop: CASNQFRGLGETQYF. The CDR3, as DNA: TGTGCCAGCAACCAATTTCGGGGGCTTGGAGAGACCCAGTACTTC.

The chain recombines TRBV11-3 with TRBJ2-1, with D unresolved. Germline V gene sequence: CDR1 SGHNT, CDR2 YENEEA. The ends were cut back, 0 bases at V and 4 bases at J, with 7 bases in the middle. The CDR3 sequence is 14 residues long. The CDR3 DNA sequence: TGTGCCAGCAGCTTAGACAGTTTTTACAATGAGCAGTTCTTC. Translated: CASSLDSFYNEQFF.

This clonotype has a count of ten or more. The V and J genes are TRBV18 and TRBJ1-6; D gene uncertain. V lost 2 bases and J lost 0, with 11 bases in between. The length of the CDR3 is 17 residues. CDR1 and CDR2 (germline): KGHSH, LQKENI. Here the CDR3 DNA reads TGTGCCAGCTCACCAAACGCGGGAAGCTCCTATAATTCACCCCTCCACTTT. Its translation is CASSPNAGSSYNSPLHF.

This chain connects TRBV7-4 to TRBJ2-3, with D unresolved. The V end lost 5 bases, the J end lost 5 bases, and 8 bases lay between the germline ends. Germline loops: CDR1 SGHVT, CDR2 SQSDAQ. The CDR3 consists of 12 residues. CDR3 protein: CASSLLRDTQYF. The CDR3, as DNA: TGTGCCAGCAGCCTACTCCGAGATACGCAGTATTTT.

The V call is TRBV6-5, the J call TRBJ2-7, with 9 bases identical to TRBD1. Germline CDR1 is MNHEY and CDR2 is SVGAGI. The trim removed 0 bases at V and 3 bases at J, leaving 3 bases unmatched. This CDR3 spans 15 amino acids. The CDR3 DNA sequence: TGTGCCAGCAGTTACTCCGGGACAGGGAGCTACGAGCAGTACTTC. It specifies CASSYSGTGSYEQYF.

V gene TRBV5-1 combines with J gene TRBJ1-4; 7 bases line up with TRBD1. V gave up 5 bases and J gave up 2 bases; unmatched junction bases: 3. Germline V lookup: CDR1 SGHRS, CDR2 YFSETQ. CDR3 length equals 14 residues. DNA of the CDR3: TGCGCCAGCAGTCCGGGACAGACTAATGAAAAACTGTTTTTT. Residues: CASSPGQTNEKLFF.

This clonotype was seen many times. The genes are TRBV19 and TRBJ2-3; 8 nucleotides align to TRBD1. The CDR3 contains 17 residues. V shed 0 bases, J shed 3 bases, and the junction held 8 bases outside the gene matches. Per germline, CDR1 LNHDA and CDR2 SQIVND (reference sequence). The CDR3 sequence is CASSIDPGQGGTDTQYF. CDR3 nucleotide sequence: TGTGCCAGTAGTATAGACCCCGGACAGGGTGGGACAGATACGCAGTATTTT.